The 8 T cell receptor beta chains reported below all come from one sample, sequenced in a study of blood T cell repertoires in COVID-19. Here immunoSEQ multiplex PCR was the method, and the copy in TCRdb shows in-frame clones only, minus some. The repertoire holds over 250,000 clones, with about 87% as singletons. The sequenced sample consisted of PBMCs or T cells enriched from blood (not recorded which). These receptors came from a woman aged 45-65 years who had recovered from COVID-19.

The J gene is TRBJ1-2, the V gene TRBV2, with 9 bases fitting TRBD1. Germline V gene data show CDR1 as SNHLY and CDR2 as FYNNEI. There are 15 residues in the CDR3. After removal of 6 bases from V and 5 bases from J, the junction contained 10 bases not matched to a gene. CDR3 residues: CASSSGTGRYYGYTF. Written as DNA, the CDR3 is TGTGCCAGCAGCTCCGGGACAGGGAGGTATTATGGCTACACCTTC.

The chain has TRBV6-2 or TRBV6-3 and TRBJ2-7; D possibly corresponds to TRBD1 (6 bases). With 6 bases removed from V and 6 bases from J, the gap between germline ends came to 30 bases. CDR1 is MNHEY and CDR2 is SVGEGT in the germline V gene. The CDR3 runs 18 residues. Here the CDR3 DNA reads TGTGCCAGCAGCTCTGGGCTGAACAGGGTAGTAAGAAAAGGCGAGCAGTACTTC. Amino acid sequence: CASSSGLNRVVRKGEQYF.

The chain joins TRBV6-5 to TRBJ1-5; 7 bases line up with TRBD1. Germline V gene data show CDR1 as MNHEY and CDR2 as SVGAGI. J gave up 0 bases and V 8 bases, and 7 bases lay outside the gene matches. The CDR3 is 15 amino acids. The chain's CDR3 is CASWDRQYSNQPQHF. The CDR3 DNA sequence: TGTGCCAGCTGGGACAGACAATATAGCAATCAGCCCCAGCATTTT.

This clone was counted between two and nine times. The chain has TRBV5-1 and TRBJ1-1, with D uncertain. Trimming left V 3 bases short and J 1 base short, with 7 bases between. The CDR3 spans 13 residues. The V gene's germline CDR1 is SGHRS and CDR2 YFSETQ. This chain's CDR3 is CASSSEPNTEAFF. CDR3 in DNA: TGCGCCAGCAGCTCGGAGCCGAACACTGAAGCTTTCTTT.

This clone has more than one count but fewer than ten. The chain couples TRBV18 to TRBJ2-7, with 8 bases matching TRBD2. Trimming cost V 2 bases and J 4 bases; bases outside gene matches: 4. Germline V lookup: CDR1 KGHSH, CDR2 LQKENI. The CDR3 extends over 14 amino acids. For the CDR3, the DNA is TGTGCCAGCTCACCAGATTTAGCGGGGTACGAGCAGTACTTC. It is translated as CASSPDLAGYEQYF.

The chain carries TRBV27 and TRBJ1-6; D unresolved. V was pared by 3 bases and J by 7 bases, with 10 bases between. Germline loops: CDR1 MNHEY, CDR2 SMNVEV (reference sequence). The CDR3 length is 14 residues. In DNA, the CDR3 is TGTGCCAGCAGTTTTGACATACAGAATTCACCCCTCCACTTT. It specifies CASSFDIQNSPLHF.

This rearrangement joins TRBV6-5 to TRBJ1-1; the D gene is possibly TRBD1 (5 bases). Trimming took off 6 bases at V and 1 base at J, with 12 bases between the two ends. The CDR3 is 14 residues long. The germline V gene has CDR1 MNHEY and CDR2 SVGAGI. CDR3 protein: CASRAPGGNTEAFF. Here the CDR3 DNA reads TGTGCCAGCAGGGCTCCCGGGGGGAACACTGAAGCTTTCTTT.

The rearrangement links TRBV7-2 to TRBJ1-5; 10 positions match TRBD1. Germline V gene sequence: CDR1 SGHTA, CDR2 FQGNSA. V lost 0 bases, J lost 8 bases, and 7 bases stayed unmatched. This CDR3 has 16 amino acids. This chain's CDR3 is CASSLAGQGVEEPQHF. The CDR3 DNA reads TGTGCCAGCAGCTTAGCTGGACAGGGGGTGGAAGAGCCCCAGCATTTT. The variable domain in full, completed from reference TRBV7-2 and TRBJ1-5, reads GAGVSQSPSNKVTEKGKDVELRCDPISGHTALYWYRQSLGQGLEFLIYFQGNSAPDKSGLPSDRFSAERTGGSVSTLTIQRTQQEDSAVYLCASSLAGQGVEEPQHFGDGTRLSIL.